The 16 T cell receptor beta chains presented below share a single source sample, sequenced in a study of T cell responses to AZD1222 COVID-19 vaccine. Assay: immunoSEQ multiplex PCR; the TCRdb copy retains only in-frame clones and omits some. The sample gives fewer than 200,000 clones, roughly nine tenths of which show up once; 3.6% is in the top ten. This specimen was peripheral blood, taken 28 days after the second dose of the MenACWY control vaccine. Source of these receptors: an adult who received the MenACWY meningococcal vaccine as a control.

This sequence joins TRBV5-1 and TRBJ1-5; 7 nucleotides align to TRBD1. Germline CDR1 is SGHRS and CDR2 is YFSETQ. This CDR3 is 14 amino acids long. Unmatched junction bases numbered 9, after V lost 5 bases and J lost 7 bases. For the CDR3, the DNA is TGCGCCAGCAGTCCCGGGACAGAGGGACAGCCCCAGCATTTT. Its protein product is CASSPGTEGQPQHF.

The chain joins TRBV10-2 to TRBJ2-7; possibly TRBD2 for D (5 bases). Germline V gene lookup returns CDR1 WSHSY and CDR2 SAAADI. The V end lost 7 bases, the J end lost 3 bases, and 13 bases lay between the germline ends. This CDR3 has 13 residues. The CDR3 protein is CASKEAALYEQYF. In nucleotides, the CDR3 is TGCGCCAGCAAGGAGGCGGCCCTCTACGAGCAGTACTTC.

J is TRBJ1-4 and V is TRBV27, with D maybe TRBD1 (6 bases). The CDR3 runs to 14 residues. V lost 7 bases to trimming and J lost 2 bases, with 11 bases between them. Looked up from germline, CDR1 is MNHEY and CDR2 is SMNVEV (reference sequence). CDR3: CASTNRATNEKLFF. DNA of the CDR3: TGTGCCAGCACCAACAGGGCTACTAATGAAAAACTGTTTTTT.

The chain is built from TRBV7-2 and TRBJ2-1, with D hard to call. This CDR3 is 13 amino acids long. In germline, CDR1 is SGHTA, CDR2 FQGNSA. Trimming took 5 bases from V and 0 from J, leaving 5 bases between them. Here the CDR3 DNA reads TGTGCCAGCAGCACGAGCTCCTACAATGAGCAGTTCTTC. Translating it yields CASSTSSYNEQFF. Using reference TRBV7-2 and TRBJ2-1 for the parts outside the CDR3, the full variable domain is GAGVSQSPSNKVTEKGKDVELRCDPISGHTALYWYRQSLGQGLEFLIYFQGNSAPDKSGLPSDRFSAERTGGSVSTLTIQRTQQEDSAVYLCASSTSSYNEQFFGPGTRLTVL.

The genes are TRBV12-3 or TRBV12-4 and TRBJ1-2, with 10 bases identical to TRBD1. There are 12 residues in the CDR3. V shed 6 bases, J shed 7 bases, and the junction held 2 bases outside the gene matches. CDR3 bases: TGTGCCAGCAGGACAGGGGGCGTTGGCTACACCTTC. Translating it yields CASRTGGVGYTF.

This chain links TRBV28 with TRBJ1-5; possible D gene TRBD1, 6 bases. The CDR3 spans 16 residues. V lost 5 bases, J lost 0 bases, and 14 bases lay in between. Germline values: CDR1 MDHEN, CDR2 SYDVKM. The CDR3 spells CASSRVFRGSNQPQHF. In DNA, the CDR3 is TGTGCCAGCAGTCGCGTCTTCAGGGGTAGCAATCAGCCCCAGCATTTT.

The chain recombines TRBV2 with TRBJ1-5; D gene uncertain. Germline V gene data show CDR1 as SNHLY and CDR2 as FYNNEI. The CDR3 length is 16 residues. Deletions cut 4 bases from V and 2 bases from J, with 15 bases between. In nucleotides, the CDR3 is TGTGCCAGCAGTGGACAAACAGCTGGTGGCAATCAGCCCCAGCATTTT. Protein: CASSGQTAGGNQPQHF.

In DNA form, the CDR3 reads TGTGCCAGCAGCTTAACACGTGGGGAGGCGGGGGAGCAGTACTTC. This sequence encodes CASSLTRGEAGEQYF. This chain uses TRBV11-1 with TRBJ2-7; a possible D gene is TRBD2 (6 bases). CDR3 length equals 15 residues. The V end lost 2 bases, the J end lost 7 bases, and 18 bases lay between the germline ends. Germline-derived CDR1 and CDR2 are SGHAT and FQDESV (reference sequence).

The V call is TRBV6-2 or TRBV6-3, the J call TRBJ2-5; 8 bases are a match to TRBD1. Germline V gives CDR1 MNHEY, CDR2 SVGEGT. After removal of 5 bases from V and 5 bases from J, the junction contained 7 bases not matched to a gene. This CDR3 has 14 residues. CDR3 in DNA: TGTGCCAGCAGTGGCAGGGGGCCCGGGGAGACCCAGTACTTC. Translating gives CASSGRGPGETQYF.

The chain joins TRBV3-1 (or the pseudogene TRBV3-2) to TRBJ1-3, with a possible D match to TRBD1 (6 bases). V shed 4 bases and J shed 4 bases, with 14 bases lying between them. Germline assignment: CDR1 LGHDT and CDR2 YNNKEL (reference sequence). The CDR3 totals 15 residues. The CDR3 DNA is TGTGCCAGCAGCCGGGGGCGAAACGAGGGAAACACCATATATTTT. This gives the protein CASSRGRNEGNTIYF.

J is TRBJ2-2 and V is TRBV9; weak D call: TRBD2 (6 bases). CDR1 and CDR2 (germline): SGDLS, YYNGEE. Trimming pared 1 base from V and 0 bases from J, leaving 16 bases between. CDR3 length: 18 residues. The CDR3 loop reads CASSVQTGVIANTGELFF. The CDR3 coding sequence is TGTGCCAGCAGCGTACAGACGGGAGTTATCGCGAACACCGGGGAGCTGTTTTTT.

This clone was seen just once. The chain combines TRBV11-2 with TRBJ1-5; a weak D match, TRBD1 (6 bases). This CDR3 region has 15 residues. Germline CDR1 reads SGHAT; CDR2 reads FQNNGV. V was shortened by 1 base and J by 4 bases, with 11 bases between the two germline ends. Here the CDR3 DNA reads TGTGCCAGCAGCTTAGCGGGGGCTGGGAATCAGCCCCAGCATTTT. The encoded protein is CASSLAGAGNQPQHF.

The V and J genes are TRBV30 and TRBJ1-4; no definite D call. The CDR3 is 13 amino acids. Trimming cost V 0 bases and J 8 bases, with 10 bases left between them. CDR1 and CDR2 (germline): GTSNPN, SVGIG (reference sequence). CDR3 in amino acids: CAWSVLLGEKLFF. CDR3 nucleotide sequence: TGTGCCTGGAGTGTTCTTCTGGGGGAAAAACTGTTTTTT.

This chain links TRBV7-2 with TRBJ2-7; D perhaps matches TRBD2 (6 bases). The V end lost 8 bases, the J end lost 0 bases, and 26 bases lay between the germline ends. Germline V gene sequence: CDR1 SGHTA, CDR2 FQGNSA. The CDR3 covers 18 residues. The CDR3 protein is CASEPQSSGPTSSYEQYF. The CDR3 DNA is TGTGCCAGCGAACCCCAGTCCAGCGGGCCCACCAGCTCCTACGAGCAGTACTTC. Full variable domain (rest looked up from reference TRBV7-2 and TRBJ2-7): GAGVSQSPSNKVTEKGKDVELRCDPISGHTALYWYRQSLGQGLEFLIYFQGNSAPDKSGLPSDRFSAERTGGSVSTLTIQRTQQEDSAVYLCASEPQSSGPTSSYEQYFGPGTRLTVT.

The V call is TRBV10-3, the J call TRBJ1-3; D unclear. Germline-derived CDR1 and CDR2 are ENHRY and SYGVKD. V was cut by 0 bases and J by 0 bases, with 6 bases left in between. The CDR3 length is 15 residues. The CDR3 here is CAISESPSSGNTIYF. The CDR3 region has the DNA TGTGCCATCAGTGAGTCCCCTTCCTCTGGAAACACCATATATTTT.

The rearrangement uses TRBV5-8 and TRBJ1-5; D is undetermined. Deletions cut 2 bases from V and 2 bases from J, with 11 bases between. From germline, CDR1 is SGHTS and CDR2 YDEGEE. This CDR3 has 15 residues. CDR3 DNA: TGTGCCAGCAGCTTTGGTCTAAACGGCAATCAGCCCCAGCATTTT. It codes for CASSFGLNGNQPQHF.